Below are 2 T cell receptor beta chains sequenced from a single sample in a study of post-analysis software for immune sequencing data. No antigen has been identified for these receptors. The TCR beta cDNA libraries contained unique molecular identifiers. TCRdb ran MiXCR on the PCR reads and lists one entry per CDR3 protein. The sample includes hundreds of thousands of distinct CDR3 sequences, 55% to 60% of them seen just once. Points from the study as a whole: Patients showed TRBV5-6, TRBV5-1 and TRBV20-1 among a few TRBV segments more frequent than in controls.

Sample: blood. These receptors were taken from a girl aged 2 to 10 with multiple sclerosis.

The genes are TRBV29-1 and TRBJ1-1; perhaps TRBD1 as D (5 bases). Trimming took 6 bases from V and 0 from J, leaving 11 bases between them. The germline CDR1 and CDR2 sequences are SQVTM and ANQGSEA. The CDR3 spans 13 residues. This chain's CDR3 is CSVDWDVNTEAFF. CDR3 coding DNA: TGCAGCGTAGATTGGGACGTGAACACTGAAGCTTTCTTT.

This clonotype was recorded once. V usage is TRBV6-1 and J usage is TRBJ2-1; D gene uncertain. The germline gives CDR1 MNHNS, CDR2 SASEGT. Trimming removed 5 bases from V and 2 bases from J, with 16 bases in between. CDR3 size: 16 residues. The DNA for the CDR3 is TGTGCCAGCAGTCCGGTTTTGTGGGCGCCCTACAATGAGCAGTTCTTC. Its translation is CASSPVLWAPYNEQFF.